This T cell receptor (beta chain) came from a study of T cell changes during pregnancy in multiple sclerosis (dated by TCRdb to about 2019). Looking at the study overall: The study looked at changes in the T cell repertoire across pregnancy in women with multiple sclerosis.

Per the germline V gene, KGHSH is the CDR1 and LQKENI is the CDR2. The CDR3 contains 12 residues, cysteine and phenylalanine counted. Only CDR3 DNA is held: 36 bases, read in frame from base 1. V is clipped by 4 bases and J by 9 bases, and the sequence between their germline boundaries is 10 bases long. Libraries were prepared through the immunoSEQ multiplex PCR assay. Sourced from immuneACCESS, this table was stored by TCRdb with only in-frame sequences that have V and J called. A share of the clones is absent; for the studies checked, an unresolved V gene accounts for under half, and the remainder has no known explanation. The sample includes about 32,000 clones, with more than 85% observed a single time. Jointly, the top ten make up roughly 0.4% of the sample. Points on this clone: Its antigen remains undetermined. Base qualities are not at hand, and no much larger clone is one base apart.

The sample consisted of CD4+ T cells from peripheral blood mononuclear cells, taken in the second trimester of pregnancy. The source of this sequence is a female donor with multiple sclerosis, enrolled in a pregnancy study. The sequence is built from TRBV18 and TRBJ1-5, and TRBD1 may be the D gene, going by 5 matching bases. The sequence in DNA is TGTGCCAGCTCACAAAGCGGGGGGCCCCAGCATTTT. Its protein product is CASSQSGGPQHF.